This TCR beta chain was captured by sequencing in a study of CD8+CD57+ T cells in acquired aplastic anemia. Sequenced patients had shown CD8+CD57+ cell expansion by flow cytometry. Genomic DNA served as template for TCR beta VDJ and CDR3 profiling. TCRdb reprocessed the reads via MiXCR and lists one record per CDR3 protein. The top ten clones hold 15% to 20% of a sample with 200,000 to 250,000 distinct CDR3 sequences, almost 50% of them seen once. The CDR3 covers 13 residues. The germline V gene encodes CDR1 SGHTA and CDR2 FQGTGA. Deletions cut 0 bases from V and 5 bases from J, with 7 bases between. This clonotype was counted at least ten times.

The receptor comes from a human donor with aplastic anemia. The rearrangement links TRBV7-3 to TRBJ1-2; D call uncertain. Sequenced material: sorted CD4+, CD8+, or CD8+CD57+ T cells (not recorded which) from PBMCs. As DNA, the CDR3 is TGTGCCAGCAGCTTAACAGTTAGGTATGGCTACACCTTC. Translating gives CASSLTVRYGYTF.